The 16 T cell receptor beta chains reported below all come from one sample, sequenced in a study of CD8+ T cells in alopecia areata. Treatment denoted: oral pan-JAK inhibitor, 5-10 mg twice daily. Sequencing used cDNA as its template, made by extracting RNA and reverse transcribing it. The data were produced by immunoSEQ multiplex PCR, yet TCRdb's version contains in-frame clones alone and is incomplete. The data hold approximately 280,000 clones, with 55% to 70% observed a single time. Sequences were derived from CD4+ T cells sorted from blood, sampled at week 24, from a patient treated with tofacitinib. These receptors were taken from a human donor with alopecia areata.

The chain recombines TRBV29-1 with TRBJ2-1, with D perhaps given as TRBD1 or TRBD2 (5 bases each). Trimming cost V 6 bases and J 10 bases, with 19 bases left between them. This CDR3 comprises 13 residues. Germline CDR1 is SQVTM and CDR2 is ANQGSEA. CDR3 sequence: CSVRGLIPREQFF. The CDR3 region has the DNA TGCAGCGTGAGGGGCCTTATCCCCCGGGAGCAGTTCTTC.

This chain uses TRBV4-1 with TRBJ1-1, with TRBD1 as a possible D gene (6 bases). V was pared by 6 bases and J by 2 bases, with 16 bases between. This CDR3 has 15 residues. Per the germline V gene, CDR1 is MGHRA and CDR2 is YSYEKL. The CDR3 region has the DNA TGCGCCAGCAGAGCCCAAGGGGGGTTCAACACTGAAGCTTTCTTT. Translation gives CASRAQGGFNTEAFF.

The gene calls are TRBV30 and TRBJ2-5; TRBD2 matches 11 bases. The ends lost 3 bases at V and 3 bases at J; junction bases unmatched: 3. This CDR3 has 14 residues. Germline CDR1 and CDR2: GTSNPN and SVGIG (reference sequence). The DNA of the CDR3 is TGTGCCTGGAGCATACTAGCGGGGGAAGAGACCCAGTACTTC. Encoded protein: CAWSILAGEETQYF.

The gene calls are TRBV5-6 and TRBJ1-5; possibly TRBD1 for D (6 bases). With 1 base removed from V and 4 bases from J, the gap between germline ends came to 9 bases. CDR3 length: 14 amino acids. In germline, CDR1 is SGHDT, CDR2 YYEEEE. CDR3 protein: CASSLWQGNQPQHF. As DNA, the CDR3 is TGTGCCAGCAGCTTGTGGCAGGGGAATCAGCCCCAGCATTTT.

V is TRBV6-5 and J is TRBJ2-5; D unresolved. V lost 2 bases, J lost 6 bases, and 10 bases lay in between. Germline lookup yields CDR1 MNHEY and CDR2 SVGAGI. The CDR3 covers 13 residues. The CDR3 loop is CASSYSPQKTQYF. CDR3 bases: TGTGCCAGCAGTTACAGCCCTCAGAAGACCCAGTACTTC.

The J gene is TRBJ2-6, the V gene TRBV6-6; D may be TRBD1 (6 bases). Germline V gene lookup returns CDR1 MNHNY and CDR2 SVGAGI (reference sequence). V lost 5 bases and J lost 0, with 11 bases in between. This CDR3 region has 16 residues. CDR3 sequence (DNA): TGTGCCAGCAGTAAGGGGACAACCTCTGGGGCCAACGTCCTGACTTTC. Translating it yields CASSKGTTSGANVLTF.

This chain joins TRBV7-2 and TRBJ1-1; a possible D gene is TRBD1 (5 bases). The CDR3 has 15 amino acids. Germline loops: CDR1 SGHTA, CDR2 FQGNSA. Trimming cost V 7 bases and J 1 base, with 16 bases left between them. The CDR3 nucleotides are TGTGCCAGCACCCGAGACAGAGCTGAGAACACTGAAGCTTTCTTT. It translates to CASTRDRAENTEAFF. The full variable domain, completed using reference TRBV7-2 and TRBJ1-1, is GAGVSQSPSNKVTEKGKDVELRCDPISGHTALYWYRQSLGQGLEFLIYFQGNSAPDKSGLPSDRFSAERTGGSVSTLTIQRTQQEDSAVYLCASTRDRAENTEAFFGQGTRLTVV.

DNA of the CDR3: TGTGCCAGTAGTATTTTGGGGGTCGGTAGAGACAATGAGCAGTTCTTC. The encoded protein is CASSILGVGRDNEQFF. This chain connects TRBV19 to TRBJ2-1; D is perhaps TRBD1 or TRBD2 (5 bases each). Trimming took off 3 bases at V and 5 bases at J, with 17 bases between the two ends. Per the germline V gene, CDR1 is LNHDA and CDR2 is SQIVND (reference sequence). This CDR3 spans 16 amino acids.

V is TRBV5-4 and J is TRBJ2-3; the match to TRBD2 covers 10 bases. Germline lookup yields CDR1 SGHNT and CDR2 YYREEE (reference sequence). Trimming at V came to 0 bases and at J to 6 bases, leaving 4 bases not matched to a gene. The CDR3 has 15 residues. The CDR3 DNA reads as TGTGCCAGCAGCTTGGATCCTAGCGGGGGCGATACGCAGTATTTT. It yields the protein CASSLDPSGGDTQYF.

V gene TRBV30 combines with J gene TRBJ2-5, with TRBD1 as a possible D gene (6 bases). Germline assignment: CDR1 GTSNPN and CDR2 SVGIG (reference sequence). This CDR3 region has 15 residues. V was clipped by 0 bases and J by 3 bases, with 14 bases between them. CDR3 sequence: CAWSVTGSYKETQYF. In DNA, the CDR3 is TGTGCCTGGAGTGTCACAGGGTCGTACAAAGAGACCCAGTACTTC.

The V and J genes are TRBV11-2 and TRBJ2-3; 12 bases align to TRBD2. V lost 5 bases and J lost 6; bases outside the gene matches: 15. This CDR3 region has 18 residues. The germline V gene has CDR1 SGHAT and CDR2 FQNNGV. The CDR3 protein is CASSKTSGGPLVADTQYF. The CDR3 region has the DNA TGTGCCAGCAGCAAAACTAGCGGGGGGCCGCTAGTTGCGGATACGCAGTATTTT.

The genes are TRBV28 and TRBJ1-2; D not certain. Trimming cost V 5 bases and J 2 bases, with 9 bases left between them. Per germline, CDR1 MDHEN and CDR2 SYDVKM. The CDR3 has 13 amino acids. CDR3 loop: CASSVPRNYGYTF. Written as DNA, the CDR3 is TGTGCCAGCAGTGTACCCAGGAACTATGGCTACACCTTC.

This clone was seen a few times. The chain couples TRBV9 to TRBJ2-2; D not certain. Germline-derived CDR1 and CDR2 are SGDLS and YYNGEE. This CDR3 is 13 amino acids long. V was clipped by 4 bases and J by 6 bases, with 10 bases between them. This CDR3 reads CASSSEGPGELFF. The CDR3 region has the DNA TGTGCCAGCAGCAGTGAAGGGCCCGGGGAGCTGTTTTTT.

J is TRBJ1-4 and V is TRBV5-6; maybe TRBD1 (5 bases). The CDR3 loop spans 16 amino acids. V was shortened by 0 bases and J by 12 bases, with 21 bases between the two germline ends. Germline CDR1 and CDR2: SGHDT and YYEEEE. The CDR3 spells CASSLDGHSRWGQLFF. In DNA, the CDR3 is TGTGCCAGCAGCTTGGACGGGCATTCCCGATGGGGCCAACTGTTTTTT. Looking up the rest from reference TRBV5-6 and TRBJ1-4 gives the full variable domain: DAGVTQSPTHLIKTRGQQVTLRCSPKSGHDTVSWYQQALGQGPQFIFQYYEEEERQRGNFPDRFSGHQFPNYSSELNVNALLLGDSALYLCASSLDGHSRWGQLFFGSGTQLSVL.

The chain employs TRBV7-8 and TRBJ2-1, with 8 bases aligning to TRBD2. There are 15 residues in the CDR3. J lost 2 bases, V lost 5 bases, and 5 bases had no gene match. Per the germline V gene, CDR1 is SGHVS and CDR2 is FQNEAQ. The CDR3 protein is CASSLGGGAYNEQFF. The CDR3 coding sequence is TGTGCCAGCAGCCTCGGGGGGGGTGCCTACAATGAGCAGTTCTTC. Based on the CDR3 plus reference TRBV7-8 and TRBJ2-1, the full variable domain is GAGVSQSPRYKVAKRGQDVALRCDPISGHVSLFWYQQALGQGPEFLTYFQNEAQLDKSGLPSDRFFAERPEGSVSTLKIQRTQQEDSAVYLCASSLGGGAYNEQFFGPGTRLTVL.

As DNA, the CDR3 is TGTGCCAGCAGCTTAGTCCGCCAAGATACGCAGTATTTT. Its translation: CASSLVRQDTQYF. The V gene is TRBV7-2, the J gene TRBJ2-3, with D unclear. The germline V gene encodes CDR1 SGHTA and CDR2 FQGNSA. The CDR3 contains 13 residues. V was clipped by 1 base and J by 5 bases, with 7 bases between them.